This entry lists 3 T cell receptor beta chains sequenced from one sample in a study of Graves' ophthalmopathy and Graves' hyperthyroidism. Scientists amplified the TCR beta CDR3 regions from RNA transcripts. HTBI primers served in a first-round RT-PCR, which a second-round multiplex PCR followed. TCRdb itself ran the multiplex PCR reads through MiXCR, one entry per CDR3 protein. The repertoire holds about 620,000 distinct CDR3 sequences, over 20% seen once, with 7.1% in the top ten. The specimen was peripheral blood. The receptor source for this set is a woman between 18 and 29 years old with stable Graves' hyperthyroidism. Some clones in this sample may be carry-over from other donors' samples.

The gene calls are TRBV5-1 and TRBJ2-2; D remains unclear. V was trimmed by 1 base and J by 6 bases, leaving 10 bases between them. Germline assignment: CDR1 SGHRS and CDR2 YFSETQ. The CDR3 is 14 amino acids. DNA of the CDR3: TGCGCCAGCAGCTTGATGGAGTTGGCCGGGGAGCTGTTTTTT. Its protein is CASSLMELAGELFF. Full variable domain (missing parts from reference TRBV5-1 and TRBJ2-2): KAGVTQTPRYLIKTRGQQVTLSCSPISGHRSVSWYQQTPGQGLQFLFEYFSETQRNKGNFPGRFSGRQFSNSRSEMNVSTLELGDSALYLCASSLMELAGELFFGEGSRLTVL.

The chain carries TRBV28 and TRBJ1-1; TRBD1 is a possible D gene (6 bases). The CDR3 has 16 amino acids. Germline V CDR1 and CDR2: MDHEN, SYDVKM. The V end lost 5 bases, the J end lost 0 bases, and 16 bases lay between the germline ends. The CDR3 region is CASSRGPAAMNTEAFF. The CDR3, as DNA: TGTGCCAGCAGTCGGGGGCCAGCAGCAATGAACACTGAAGCTTTCTTT.

This clonotype was counted ten times or more. The chain recombines TRBV7-9 with TRBJ1-6; D not resolved. V was pared by 1 base and J by 13 bases, with 11 bases between. The germline CDR1 and CDR2 sequences are SEHNR and FQNEAQ (reference sequence). This CDR3 has 13 amino acids. CDR3 coding DNA: TGTGCCAGCAGCTTAGGGGCCGACCATCCCCTCCACTTT. Translation gives CASSLGADHPLHF.